Listed here is a single T cell receptor beta chain. Its target is not known. Noted time point: newly diagnosed GD, antithyroid drugs for less than 3 months. After RNA was extracted from PBMCs, the TCR library was made from it. These data are taken from a study of regulatory T cells in long-lasting Graves disease. General study findings and limits: Investigators studied peripheral blood only, not thyroid tissue.

Researchers made TCR beta libraries by using iRepertoire HTBI primers and running Arm-PCR on CDR3 regions. Original processing methods: Across samples, 62 TRBV and roughly 13 TRBJ segments were found. TCRdb used MiXCR to reprocess the multiplex PCR reads, holding one entry per CDR3 protein. Clone size and V and J calls follow TCRdb, not the original study. The sample includes about 540,000 distinct CDR3 sequences, less than 15% of them seen just once. These same data were also listed under a study on T cells in Graves' hyperthyroidism and ophthalmopathy.

Sequenced here: peripheral blood mononuclear cells (PBMCs), sampled at new diagnosis, from a patient treated with antithyroid drugs. This TCR came from a man younger than 40 with Graves disease.

The CDR3 is CSAMGAAGNTIYF. The CDR3 DNA reads TGCAGTGCTATGGGGGCGGCTGGAAACACCATATATTTT. The V gene is TRBV20-1, the J gene TRBJ1-3; perhaps TRBD1 as D (6 bases). The V and J ends lost 4 bases and 2 bases respectively, with 9 bases between them. The CDR3 extends over 13 amino acids. Germline lookup yields CDR1 DFQATT and CDR2 SNEGSKA (reference sequence).